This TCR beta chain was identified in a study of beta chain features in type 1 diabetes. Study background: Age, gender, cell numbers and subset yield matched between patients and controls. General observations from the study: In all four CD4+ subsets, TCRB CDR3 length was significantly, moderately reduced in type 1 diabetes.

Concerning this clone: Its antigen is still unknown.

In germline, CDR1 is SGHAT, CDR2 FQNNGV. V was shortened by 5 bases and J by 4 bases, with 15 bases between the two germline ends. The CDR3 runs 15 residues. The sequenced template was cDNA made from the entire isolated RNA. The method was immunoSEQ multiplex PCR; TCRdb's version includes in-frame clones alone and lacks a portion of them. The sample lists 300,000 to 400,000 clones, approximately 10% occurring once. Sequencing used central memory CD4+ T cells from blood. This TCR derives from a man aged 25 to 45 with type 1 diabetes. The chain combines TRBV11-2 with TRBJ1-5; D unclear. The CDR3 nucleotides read TGTGCCAGCAGCCTTGCGGAAGGAAGGAATCAGCCCCAGCATTTT. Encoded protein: CASSLAEGRNQPQHF.